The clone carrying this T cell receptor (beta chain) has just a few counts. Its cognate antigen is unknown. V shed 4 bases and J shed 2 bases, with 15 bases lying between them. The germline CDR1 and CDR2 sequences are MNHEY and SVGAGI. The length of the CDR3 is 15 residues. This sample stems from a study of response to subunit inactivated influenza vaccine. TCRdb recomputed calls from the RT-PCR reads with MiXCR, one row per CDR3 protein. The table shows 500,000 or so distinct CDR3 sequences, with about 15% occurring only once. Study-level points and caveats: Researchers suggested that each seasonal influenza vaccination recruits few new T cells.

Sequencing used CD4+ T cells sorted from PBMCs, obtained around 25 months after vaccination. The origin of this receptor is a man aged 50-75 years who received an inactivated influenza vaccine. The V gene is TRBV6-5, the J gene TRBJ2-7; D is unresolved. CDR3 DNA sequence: TGTGCCAGCAGTTTTCGTCAGCCGACGACCTACGAGCAGTACTTC. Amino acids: CASSFRQPTTYEQYF.